This T cell receptor (beta chain) was sequenced in a study of blood T cell repertoires in COVID-19. Study context: The analysed material was cDNA or gDNA that came from T cells, B-cell-depleted T cells, or PBMCs.

Assignment of participants to cohorts was predicated upon participant-reported clinical history. Clones were sequenced by immunoSEQ multiplex PCR, and TCRdb holds only the in-frame ones, with some missing. The data hold 310,000 or so clones, with 90% observed a single time. The CDR3 has 14 residues. Per germline, CDR1 LGHDT and CDR2 YNNKEL (reference sequence). The V gene end was trimmed by 0 bases and the J gene end by 4 bases; junction bases not matched to a gene: 2. The clonotype was recovered from a woman aged 18-29 years with acute COVID-19. The sample was PBMCs or T cells enriched from blood (not recorded which). The chain uses TRBV3-1 (or the pseudogene TRBV3-2) and TRBJ2-7; 8 bases are a match to TRBD1. The CDR3 protein is CASSQDQGAYEQYF. The CDR3 nucleotides are TGTGCCAGCAGCCAAGACCAGGGGGCGTACGAGCAGTACTTC.